A selection of T cell receptor beta chains follows, all from one sample in a study of T cell responses to AZD1222 COVID-19 vaccine. Sequencing was performed with immunoSEQ multiplex PCR; in TCRdb, only in-frame clones are kept and a portion is missing. The sample has 130,000 or so clones; approximately 93% are singletons. The starting material was peripheral blood, obtained on day 0 of AZD1222 vaccination. These receptors were taken from an adult in good health. Both conserved end residues are part of each CDR3. Fields, in order: J gene, clone size, D gene, V gene, CDR3 DNA, CDR3 protein. D genes are given only for firm matches. Clone size is shown for a subset of rows, as once, few, many or a class of expanded clone.

J gene: TRBJ2-1; clone size: once; D gene: .; V gene: TRBV5-1; CDR3 DNA: TGCGCCAGCAGCTTGGTCGGAGCAGGGTCCCCCTACAATGAGCAGTTCTTC; CDR3 protein: CASSLVGAGSPYNEQFF
J gene: TRBJ1-2; clone size: .; D gene: TRBD1; V gene: TRBV18; CDR3 DNA: TGTGCCAGCTCACCAACCGGGACAGGGGGCGCGGATGGCTACACCTTC; CDR3 protein: CASSPTGTGGADGYTF
J gene: TRBJ2-7; clone size: .; D gene: .; V gene: TRBV28; CDR3 DNA: TGTGCCAGCAGTTTCCCGCGACAGTTCAGGGGCTACGAGCAGTACTTC; CDR3 protein: CASSFPRQFRGYEQYF
J gene: TRBJ1-5; clone size: .; D gene: TRBD1; V gene: TRBV19; CDR3 DNA: TGTGCCAGTAGCCCCTACCAATACGCCGGGACAGGGGGCCCCTTTCGTCGTCAGCCCCAGCATTTT; CDR3 protein: CASSPYQYAGTGGPFRRQPQHF
J gene: TRBJ2-7; clone size: .; D gene: TRBD2; V gene: TRBV11-2; CDR3 DNA: TGTGCCAGCAGCTTAGATCGAGGTAGCGGGAGAGGTTACTACGAGCAGTACTTC; CDR3 protein: CASSLDRGSGRGYYEQYF
J gene: TRBJ1-1; clone size: few; D gene: .; V gene: TRBV6-5; CDR3 DNA: TGTGCCAGCAGTTACACAACGGGCCCTGAAGCTTTCTTT; CDR3 protein: CASSYTTGPEAFF
J gene: TRBJ1-5; clone size: .; D gene: .; V gene: TRBV28; CDR3 DNA: TGTGCCAGCAACAGTCAGTTGAATCAGCCCCAGCATTTT; CDR3 protein: CASNSQLNQPQHF
J gene: TRBJ2-1; clone size: .; D gene: TRBD2; V gene: TRBV7-2; CDR3 DNA: TGTGCCAGCAGCTCTACTAGCGGGAGCTACAATGAGCAGTTCTTC; CDR3 protein: CASSSTSGSYNEQFF
J gene: TRBJ1-5; clone size: few; D gene: .; V gene: TRBV6-1; CDR3 DNA: TGTGCCAGCAGTGAAGGTTTGGGTACCGGCAGTCAGCCCCAGCATTTT; CDR3 protein: CASSEGLGTGSQPQHF
J gene: TRBJ1-5; clone size: .; D gene: .; V gene: TRBV19; CDR3 DNA: TGTGCCAGTAGTATAGATGTGGAGGGCCACCAGCATTTT; CDR3 protein: CASSIDVEGHQHF
J gene: TRBJ1-1; clone size: .; D gene: .; V gene: TRBV12-3/TRBV12-4; CDR3 DNA: TGTGCCAGCAGGAGCCCGGAGCACACTGAAGCTTTCTTT; CDR3 protein: CASRSPEHTEAFF
J gene: TRBJ2-7; clone size: .; D gene: .; V gene: TRBV20-1; CDR3 DNA: TGCAGTGCTAGTATAGGGAGTTACTACGAGCAGTACTTC; CDR3 protein: CSASIGSYYEQYF
J gene: TRBJ1-5; clone size: .; D gene: TRBD1; V gene: TRBV28; CDR3 DNA: TGTGCCAGCAGTTTATATGGGGGACAGGGGCGAAGCAATCAGCCCCAGCATTTT; CDR3 protein: CASSLYGGQGRSNQPQHF
J gene: TRBJ1-1; clone size: .; D gene: .; V gene: TRBV2; CDR3 DNA: TGTGCCAGCAGGACGGGACCTTTATACGAAGCTTTCTTT; CDR3 protein: CASRTGPLYEAFF